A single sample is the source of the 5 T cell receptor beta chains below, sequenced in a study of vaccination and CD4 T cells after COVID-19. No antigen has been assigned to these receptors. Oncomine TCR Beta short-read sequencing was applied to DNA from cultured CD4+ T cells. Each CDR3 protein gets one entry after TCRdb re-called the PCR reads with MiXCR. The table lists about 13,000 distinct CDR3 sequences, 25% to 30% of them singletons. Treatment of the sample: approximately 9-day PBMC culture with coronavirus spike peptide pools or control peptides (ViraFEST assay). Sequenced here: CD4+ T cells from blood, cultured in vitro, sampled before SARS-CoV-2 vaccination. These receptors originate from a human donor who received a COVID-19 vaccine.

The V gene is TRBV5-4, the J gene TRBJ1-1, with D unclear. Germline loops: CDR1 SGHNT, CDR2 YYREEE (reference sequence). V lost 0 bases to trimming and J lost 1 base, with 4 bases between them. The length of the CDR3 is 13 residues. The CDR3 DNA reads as TGTGCCAGCAGCTTGGCCCAGAACACTGAAGCTTTCTTT. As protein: CASSLAQNTEAFF.

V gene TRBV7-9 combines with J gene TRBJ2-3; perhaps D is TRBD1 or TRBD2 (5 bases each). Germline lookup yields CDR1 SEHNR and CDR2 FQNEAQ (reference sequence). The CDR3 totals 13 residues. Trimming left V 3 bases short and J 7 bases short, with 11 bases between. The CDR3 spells CASSFRDLNTQYF. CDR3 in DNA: TGTGCCAGCAGCTTCCGGGACCTTAATACGCAGTATTTT.

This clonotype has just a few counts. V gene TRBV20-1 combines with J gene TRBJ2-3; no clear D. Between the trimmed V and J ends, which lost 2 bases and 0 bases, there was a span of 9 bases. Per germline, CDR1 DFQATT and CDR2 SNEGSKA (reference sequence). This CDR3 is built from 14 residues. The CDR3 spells CSARQTSSTDTQYF. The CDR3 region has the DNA TGCAGTGCTAGACAGACCTCTAGCACAGATACGCAGTATTTT.

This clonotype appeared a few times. CDR3 residues: CASSLGADTQYF. The CDR3, as DNA: TGCGCCAGCAGCTTGGGTGCAGATACGCAGTATTTT. The V and J genes are TRBV5-1 and TRBJ2-3; no firm D call. The ends were cut back, 0 bases at V and 4 bases at J, with 3 bases in the middle. Germline values: CDR1 SGHRS, CDR2 YFSETQ. The length of the CDR3 is 12 residues.

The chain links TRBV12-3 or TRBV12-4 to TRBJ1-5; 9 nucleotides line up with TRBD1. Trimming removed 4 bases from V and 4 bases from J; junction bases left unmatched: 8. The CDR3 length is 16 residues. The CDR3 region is CASSSYRDRANQPQHF. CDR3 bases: TGTGCCAGCAGTTCCTACCGGGACAGGGCTAATCAGCCCCAGCATTTT.